This T cell receptor (beta chain) stems from a study of response to subunit inactivated influenza vaccine. Whole-study results and caveats: Authors proposed each seasonal influenza vaccination draws in few new T cells.

TCRdb analysed the RT-PCR reads with MiXCR anew, one entry per CDR3 protein. Of a few hundred thousand distinct CDR3 sequences listed, roughly 9.8% are singletons. As to this clonotype: What it binds is not known.

With 1 base removed from V and 15 bases from J, the gap between germline ends came to 13 bases. Germline V gene lookup returns CDR1 SGHTA and CDR2 FQGNSA. The CDR3 is 12 amino acids. The rearrangement links TRBV7-2 to TRBJ2-1; a weak D match, TRBD2 (6 bases). Sequenced material: PBMCs from blood, taken roughly 45 days after vaccination. This TCR was recovered from a middle-aged man who received an inactivated influenza vaccine. Here the CDR3 reads CASSLEAGSGFF. In nucleotides, the CDR3 is TGTGCCAGCAGCTTAGAGGCGGGGAGCGGGTTCTTC.